This paragraph reports one T cell receptor beta chain. Participants had their cohort set by participant-reported clinical history. Per the original data handling: The assay estimated nucleated cells by amplifying reference gene primers. This table comes from immunoSEQ multiplex PCR, and its TCRdb copy is limited to in-frame clones, with some not included. The V and J calls and clone size were taken over from that table, and D and trimming were inferred from the DNA. The sample consists of under 400,000 clones, 88% of them appearing once. These data belong to a study of blood T cell repertoires in COVID-19. The CDR3 extends over 14 amino acids. In germline, CDR1 is SQVTM, CDR2 ANQGSEA. The ends lost 6 bases at V and 4 bases at J; junction bases unmatched: 7.

The sequence derives from a young woman who had been exposed to COVID-19. The sequenced sample was PBMCs or T cells enriched from blood (not recorded which). This chain joins TRBV29-1 and TRBJ2-1, with 9 bases lining up with TRBD1. This CDR3 is CSVHGQGLYNEQFF. CDR3 nucleotide sequence: TGCAGCGTCCACGGACAGGGGCTATACAATGAGCAGTTCTTC.